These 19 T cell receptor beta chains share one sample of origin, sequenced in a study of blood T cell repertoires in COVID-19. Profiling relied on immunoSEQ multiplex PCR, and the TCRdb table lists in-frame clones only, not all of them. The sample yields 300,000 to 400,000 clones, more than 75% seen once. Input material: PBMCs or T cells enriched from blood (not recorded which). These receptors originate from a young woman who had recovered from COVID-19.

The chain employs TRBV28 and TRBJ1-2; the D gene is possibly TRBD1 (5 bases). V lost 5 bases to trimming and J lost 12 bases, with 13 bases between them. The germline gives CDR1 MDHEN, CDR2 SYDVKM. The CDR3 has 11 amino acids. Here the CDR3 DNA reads TGTGCCAGCAGTCGCCAGGGAATGAACACCTTC. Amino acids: CASSRQGMNTF.

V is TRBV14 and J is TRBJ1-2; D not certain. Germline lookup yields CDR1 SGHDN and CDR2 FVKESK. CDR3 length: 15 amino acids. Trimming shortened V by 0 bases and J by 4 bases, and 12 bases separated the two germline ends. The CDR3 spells CASSQDGGVIYGYTF. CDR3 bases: TGTGCCAGCAGCCAAGATGGCGGGGTGATCTATGGCTACACCTTC.

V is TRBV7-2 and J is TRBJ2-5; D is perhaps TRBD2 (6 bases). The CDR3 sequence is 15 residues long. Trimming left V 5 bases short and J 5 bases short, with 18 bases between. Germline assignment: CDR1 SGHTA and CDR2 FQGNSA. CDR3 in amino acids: CASSLWDSPAETQYF. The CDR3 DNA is TGTGCCAGCAGCCTCTGGGACTCCCCCGCCGAGACCCAGTACTTC.

The CDR3 coding sequence is TGCGCCAGCAGCCAAGTAGGACAGATCATCATCTATGGCTACACCTTC. It translates to CASSQVGQIIIYGYTF. The rearrangement joins TRBV4-1 to TRBJ1-2, with TRBD1 as a possible D gene (6 bases). The CDR3 runs 16 residues. Per germline, CDR1 MGHRA and CDR2 YSYEKL. Trimming removed 1 base at V and 4 bases at J, with 16 bases between.

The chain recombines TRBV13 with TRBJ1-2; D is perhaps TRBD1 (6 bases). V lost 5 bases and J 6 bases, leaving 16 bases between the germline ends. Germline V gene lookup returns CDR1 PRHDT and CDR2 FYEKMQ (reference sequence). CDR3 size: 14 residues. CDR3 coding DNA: TGTGCCAGCAGCCCCCAGTGGGGGCGCGATGGCTACACCTTC. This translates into CASSPQWGRDGYTF.

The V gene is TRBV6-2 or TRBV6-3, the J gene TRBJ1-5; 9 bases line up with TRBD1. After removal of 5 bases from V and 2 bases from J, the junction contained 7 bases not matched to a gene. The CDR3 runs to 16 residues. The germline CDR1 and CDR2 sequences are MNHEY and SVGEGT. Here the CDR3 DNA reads TGTGCCAGCAGTAGGGGGACAGGGTACGGCAATCAGCCCCAGCATTTT. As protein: CASSRGTGYGNQPQHF.

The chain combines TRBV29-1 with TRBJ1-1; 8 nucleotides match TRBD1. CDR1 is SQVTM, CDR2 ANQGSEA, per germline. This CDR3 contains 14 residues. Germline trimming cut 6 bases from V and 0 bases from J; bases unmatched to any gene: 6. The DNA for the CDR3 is TGCAGCGTGGCCGGGACAGGAATGAACACTGAAGCTTTCTTT. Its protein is CSVAGTGMNTEAFF.

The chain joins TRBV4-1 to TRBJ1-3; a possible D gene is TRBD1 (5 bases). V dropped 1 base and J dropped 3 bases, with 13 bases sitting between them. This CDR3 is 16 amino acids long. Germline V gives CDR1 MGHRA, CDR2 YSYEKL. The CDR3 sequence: CASSQVGGLIGNTIYF. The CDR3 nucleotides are TGCGCCAGCAGCCAAGTGGGGGGTCTCATTGGAAACACCATATATTTT.

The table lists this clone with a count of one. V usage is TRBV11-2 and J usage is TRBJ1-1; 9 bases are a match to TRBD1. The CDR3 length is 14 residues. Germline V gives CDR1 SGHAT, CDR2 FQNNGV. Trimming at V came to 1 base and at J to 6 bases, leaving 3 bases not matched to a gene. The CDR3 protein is CASSLVGQGAEAFF. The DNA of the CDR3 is TGTGCCAGCAGCTTAGTGGGACAGGGAGCTGAAGCTTTCTTT.

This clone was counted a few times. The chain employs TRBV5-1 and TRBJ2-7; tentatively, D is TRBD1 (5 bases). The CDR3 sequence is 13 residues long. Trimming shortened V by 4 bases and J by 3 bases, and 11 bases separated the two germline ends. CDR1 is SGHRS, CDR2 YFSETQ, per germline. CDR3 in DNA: TGCGCCAGCAGCATTTCACAGGACTACGAGCAGTACTTC. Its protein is CASSISQDYEQYF.

The chain's CDR3 is CASSYRDVGGYTF. CDR3 bases: TGTGCCAGCAGCTACAGGGACGTCGGCGGCTACACCTTC. The J gene is TRBJ1-2, the V gene TRBV7-9; D is perhaps TRBD1 (6 bases). The CDR3 is made up of 13 amino acids. Trimming removed 4 bases from V and 8 bases from J, with 14 bases in between. CDR1 SEHNR and CDR2 FQNEAQ come from the germline V gene (reference sequence).

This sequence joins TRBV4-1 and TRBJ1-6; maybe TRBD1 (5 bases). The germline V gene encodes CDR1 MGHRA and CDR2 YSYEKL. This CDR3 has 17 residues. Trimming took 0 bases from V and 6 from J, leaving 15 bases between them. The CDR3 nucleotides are TGCGCCAGCAGCCAAGATTGGGGTGGGGCGAGTAATTCACCCCTCCACTTT. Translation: CASSQDWGGASNSPLHF.

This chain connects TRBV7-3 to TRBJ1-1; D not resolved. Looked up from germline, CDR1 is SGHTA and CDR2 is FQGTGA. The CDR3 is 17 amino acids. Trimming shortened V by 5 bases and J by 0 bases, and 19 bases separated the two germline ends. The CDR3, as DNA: TGTGCCAGCAGCCCTATATCCCTCGCGGGGATGAACACTGAAGCTTTCTTT. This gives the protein CASSPISLAGMNTEAFF.

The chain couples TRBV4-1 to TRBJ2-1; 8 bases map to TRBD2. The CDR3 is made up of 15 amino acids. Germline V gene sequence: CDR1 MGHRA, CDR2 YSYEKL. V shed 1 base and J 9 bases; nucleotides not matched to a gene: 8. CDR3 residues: CASSQVTGGLGEQFF. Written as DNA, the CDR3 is TGCGCCAGCAGCCAAGTCACGGGGGGGCTAGGTGAGCAGTTCTTC.

The DNA for the CDR3 is TGTGCCAGCAGCTCCACAATTGGGACAGGGTTGGAGACCCAGTACTTC. It translates to CASSSTIGTGLETQYF. The chain links TRBV7-2 to TRBJ2-5; 9 nucleotides match TRBD1. V lost 4 bases, J lost 5 bases, and 11 bases stayed unmatched. The CDR3 runs to 16 residues. Germline CDR1 is SGHTA and CDR2 is FQGNSA.

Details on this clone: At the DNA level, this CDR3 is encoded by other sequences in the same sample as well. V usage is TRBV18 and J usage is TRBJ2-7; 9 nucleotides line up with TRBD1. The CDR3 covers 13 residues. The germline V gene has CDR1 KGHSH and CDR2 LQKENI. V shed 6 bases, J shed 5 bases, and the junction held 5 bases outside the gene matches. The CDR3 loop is CASSPGQGNEQYF. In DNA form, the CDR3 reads TGTGCCAGCTCCCCGGGACAGGGCAACGAGCAGTACTTC.

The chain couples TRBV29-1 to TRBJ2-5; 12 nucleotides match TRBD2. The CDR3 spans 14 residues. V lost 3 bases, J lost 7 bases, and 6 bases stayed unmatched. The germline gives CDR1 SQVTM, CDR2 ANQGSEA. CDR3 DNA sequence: TGCAGCGTTGAGACTAGCGGGGGCCTCGGGACCCAGTACTTC. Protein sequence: CSVETSGGLGTQYF.

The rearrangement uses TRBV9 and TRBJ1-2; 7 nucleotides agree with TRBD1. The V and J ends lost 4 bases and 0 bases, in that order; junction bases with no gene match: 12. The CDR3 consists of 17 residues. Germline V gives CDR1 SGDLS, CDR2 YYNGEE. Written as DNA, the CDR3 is TGTGCCAGCAGCTTAGAGAGGGGGCCCCGTACTAACTATGGCTACACCTTC. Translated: CASSLERGPRTNYGYTF.

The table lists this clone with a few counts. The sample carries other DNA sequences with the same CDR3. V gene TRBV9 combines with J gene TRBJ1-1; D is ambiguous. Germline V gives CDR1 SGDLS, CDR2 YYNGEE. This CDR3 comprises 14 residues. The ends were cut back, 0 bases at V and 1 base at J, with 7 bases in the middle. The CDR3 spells CASSVVGGNTEAFF. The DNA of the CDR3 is TGTGCCAGCAGCGTAGTCGGAGGGAACACTGAAGCTTTCTTT.